This record covers a single T cell receptor (beta chain). Its specificity is unknown. Germline CDR1 MNHEY, CDR2 SVGAGI. V was clipped by 4 bases and J by 10 bases, with 19 bases between them. This CDR3 region has 14 residues. This entry is derived from a study of T cell repertoires in cytomegalovirus infection. At the level of the study: HLA-B-restricted CMV epitopes that are well studied, plus recently identified HLA-C-restricted ones, were used by the study. Shared public TCR beta signatures pointed to both CMV infection and a matching HLA type.

TCRdb reprocessed the reads via MiXCR and lists one record per CDR3 protein. The repertoire holds some 800,000 distinct CDR3 sequences, 30% to 35% seen once, with 9.5% to 15% in the top ten. The material sequenced was cultured CD8+ T cells from PBMCs, taken from culture after CMV antigen stimulation. This receptor was obtained from a human donor in good health (CMV status not recorded). Some clones in this sample may be carry-over from other donors' samples. The J gene is TRBJ2-5, the V gene TRBV6-5, with unresolved D. The CDR3 here is CASSSHRASPFQYF. CDR3 in DNA: TGTGCCAGCAGTTCCCACCGGGCCTCCCCGTTCCAGTACTTC.